The 20 T cell receptor beta chains presented below share a single source sample, sequenced in a study of blood T cell repertoires in COVID-19. The protocol was immunoSEQ multiplex PCR, while the TCRdb copy is restricted to in-frame clones and leaves out a portion. The data contain approximately 170,000 clones, 88% of them singletons. Specimen: peripheral blood. These receptors were collected from a man aged 55-75 years with acute or convalescent COVID-19.

The V gene is TRBV18, the J gene TRBJ2-5; D gene ambiguous. V was pared by 2 bases and J by 0 bases, with 13 bases between. This CDR3 contains 16 residues. Germline V gene sequence: CDR1 KGHSH, CDR2 LQKENI. DNA for the CDR3: TGTGCCAGCTCACCATCCCCTTCAGCGTACCAAGAGACCCAGTACTTC. Residues: CASSPSPSAYQETQYF.

V and J are TRBV5-6 and TRBJ1-2; 9 bases map to TRBD1. Germline V gives CDR1 SGHDT, CDR2 YYEEEE. V dropped 4 bases and J dropped 4; count of bases not matched to a gene: 11. The CDR3 is 16 amino acids. The CDR3 spells CASSGTGTGIGYGYTF. In DNA form, the CDR3 reads TGTGCCAGCAGCGGAACCGGGACAGGGATTGGCTATGGCTACACCTTC.

The chain carries TRBV5-1 and TRBJ1-3, with a tentative D call TRBD1 (5 bases). Trimming removed 4 bases from V and 3 bases from J, with 14 bases in between. This CDR3 contains 15 residues. Germline V gene sequence: CDR1 SGHRS, CDR2 YFSETQ. DNA for the CDR3: TGCGCCAGCAGCCTGGACCCAGGGAATGGAAACACCATATATTTT. Encoded protein: CASSLDPGNGNTIYF.

V and J are TRBV18 and TRBJ2-7; 9 nucleotides match TRBD1. The V gene's germline CDR1 is KGHSH and CDR2 LQKENI. The ends lost 0 bases at V and 11 bases at J; junction bases unmatched: 8. CDR3 length: 14 residues. CDR3: CASSPPGQGIRKYF. The DNA of the CDR3 is TGTGCCAGCTCACCACCGGGACAGGGCATTAGAAAGTACTTC.

The chain combines TRBV27 with TRBJ2-3; the D gene is possibly TRBD2 (7 bases). V was pared by 5 bases and J by 3 bases, with 18 bases between. Germline-derived CDR1 and CDR2 are MNHEY and SMNVEV (reference sequence). This CDR3 contains 16 residues. The CDR3 DNA reads as TGTGCCAGCAGTAATCCAAGGGGGGGCGGGACAGATACGCAGTATTTT. This sequence encodes CASSNPRGGGTDTQYF.

The rearrangement joins TRBV6-5 to TRBJ2-1; D is undetermined. Per the germline V gene, CDR1 is MNHEY and CDR2 is SVGAGI. The CDR3 extends over 14 amino acids. Trimming stripped 0 bases from V and 8 bases from J, with 11 bases between. CDR3 loop: CASSYSAGWDEQFF. The CDR3 bases are TGTGCCAGCAGTTACTCGGCAGGTTGGGATGAGCAGTTCTTC.

This clone came up once. This rearrangement joins TRBV10-3 to TRBJ2-5, with 9 positions matching TRBD1. CDR1 is ENHRY, CDR2 SYGVKD, per germline. The CDR3 sequence is 15 residues long. Trimming at V came to 2 bases and at J to 5 bases, leaving 6 bases not matched to a gene. CDR3 coding DNA: TGTGCCATCAGTGAGACAGGGGGCGTTTCGGAGACCCAGTACTTC. Protein: CAISETGGVSETQYF.

The DNA of the CDR3 is TGTGCCAGCTCACCACCCGGGGATTATGGCCACAATGAGCAGTTCTTC. Translating it yields CASSPPGDYGHNEQFF. The V gene is TRBV18, the J gene TRBJ2-1, with D perhaps TRBD2 (5 bases). This CDR3 spans 16 amino acids. The V gene's germline CDR1 is KGHSH and CDR2 LQKENI. Trimming pared 0 bases from V and 5 bases from J, leaving 14 bases between. Supplemented by reference TRBV18 and TRBJ2-1, the full variable domain reads NAGVMQNPRHLVRRRGQEARLRCSPMKGHSHVYWYRQLPEEGLKFMVYLQKENIIDESGMPKERFSAEFPKEGPSILRIQQVVRGDSAAYFCASSPPGDYGHNEQFFGPGTRLTVL.

V usage is TRBV6-5 and J usage is TRBJ2-6; TRBD2 matches 8 bases. CDR3 length: 15 amino acids. After removal of 6 bases from V and 2 bases from J, the junction contained 3 bases not matched to a gene. CDR1 is MNHEY, CDR2 SVGAGI, per germline. Here the CDR3 reads CASRRGGPGANVLTF. The CDR3 nucleotides read TGTGCCAGCAGACGGGGGGGCCCTGGGGCCAACGTCCTGACTTTC.

The J gene is TRBJ1-5, the V gene TRBV7-3, with D unresolved. V was trimmed by 5 bases and J by 0 bases, leaving 11 bases between them. The CDR3 consists of 15 residues. Germline V CDR1 and CDR2: SGHTA, FQGTGA. CDR3 DNA sequence: TGTGCCAGCAGCCTTAGCTCCTATAGCAATCAGCCCCAGCATTTT. This gives the protein CASSLSSYSNQPQHF.

The V call is TRBV5-1, the J call TRBJ2-5; 10 positions agree with TRBD2. Germline CDR1 reads SGHRS; CDR2 reads YFSETQ. Trimming removed 4 bases from V and 1 base from J; junction bases left unmatched: 7. The CDR3 extends over 16 amino acids. CDR3 in DNA: TGCGCCAGCAGCCAAAGACTAGCGGGCACCCAAGAGACCCAGTACTTC. Its protein is CASSQRLAGTQETQYF.

This chain links TRBV30 with TRBJ1-5; perhaps TRBD1 as D (6 bases). V was pared by 0 bases and J by 3 bases, with 9 bases between. Germline V gives CDR1 GTSNPN, CDR2 SVGIG (reference sequence). The CDR3 is 14 residues long. The DNA for the CDR3 is TGTGCCTGGAGTGTTGGGGACAACAATCAGCCCCAGCATTTT. Translating gives CAWSVGDNNQPQHF.

V is TRBV7-9 and J is TRBJ1-4; 7 bases match TRBD1. Trimming removed 5 bases from V and 8 bases from J; junction bases left unmatched: 17. Per germline, CDR1 SEHNR and CDR2 FQNEAQ (reference sequence). This CDR3 contains 17 residues. The CDR3 here is CASSLPPARGKGEKLFF. The CDR3 bases are TGTGCCAGCAGCCTACCCCCCGCCAGGGGGAAAGGGGAAAAACTGTTTTTT. Looking up the rest from reference TRBV7-9 and TRBJ1-4 gives the full variable domain: DTGVSQNPRHKITKRGQNVTFRCDPISEHNRLYWYRQTLGQGPEFLTYFQNEAQLEKSRLLSDRFSAERPKGSFSTLEIQRTEQGDSAMYLCASSLPPARGKGEKLFFGSGTQLSVL.

The chain couples TRBV11-3 to TRBJ2-7; D might be TRBD1 (5 bases). V was shortened by 6 bases and J by 3 bases, with 24 bases between the two germline ends. This CDR3 region has 17 residues. Looked up from germline, CDR1 is SGHNT and CDR2 is YENEEA. CDR3 loop: CASSVILNLGQGYEQYF. The CDR3 DNA sequence: TGTGCCAGCAGTGTAATCTTGAACCTCGGGCAGGGCTACGAGCAGTACTTC. The full variable domain, its missing parts supplied by reference TRBV11-3 and TRBJ2-7, is EAGVVQSPRYKIIEKKQPVAFWCNPISGHNTLYWYLQNLGQGPELLIRYENEEAVDDSQLPKDRFSAERLKGVDSTLKIQPAELGDSAVYLCASSVILNLGQGYEQYFGPGTRLTVT.

The rearrangement joins TRBV5-1 to TRBJ2-7, with D maybe TRBD1 (5 bases). Trimming took 1 base from V and 2 from J, leaving 10 bases between them. From germline, CDR1 is SGHRS and CDR2 YFSETQ. The CDR3 consists of 14 residues. CDR3 sequence (DNA): TGCGCCAGCAGCTTGCGATCAGGGACCTACGAGCAGTACTTC. Protein product: CASSLRSGTYEQYF.

The V gene is TRBV5-1, the J gene TRBJ1-3; the D is unclear. V was clipped by 0 bases and J by 4 bases, with 8 bases between them. The CDR3 runs 14 residues. The germline V gene encodes CDR1 SGHRS and CDR2 YFSETQ. CDR3 sequence: CASSLANSGNTIYF. The CDR3 DNA is TGCGCCAGCAGCTTGGCCAATTCCGGAAACACCATATATTTT.

V usage is TRBV5-1 and J usage is TRBJ2-5, with 8 bases aligning to TRBD2. This CDR3 has 14 residues. Germline assignment: CDR1 SGHRS and CDR2 YFSETQ. Losses at the gene ends were 4 bases for V and 1 base for J; bases not matched to a gene: 3. CDR3 residues: CASSAGTSQETQYF. For the CDR3, the DNA is TGCGCCAGCAGCGCAGGGACTAGCCAAGAGACCCAGTACTTC.

The J gene is TRBJ2-1, the V gene TRBV5-4; 9 bases agree with TRBD2. The germline CDR1 and CDR2 sequences are SGHNT and YYREEE (reference sequence). The CDR3 totals 18 residues. Unmatched junction bases numbered 18, after V lost 7 bases and J lost 4 bases. This chain's CDR3 is CASGAGGVSGSGYNEQFF. The CDR3 DNA is TGTGCCAGCGGGGCAGGGGGGGTTAGCGGGAGCGGGTACAATGAGCAGTTCTTC.

V gene TRBV27 combines with J gene TRBJ1-1; tentatively, D is TRBD1 (6 bases). The length of the CDR3 is 14 residues. Trimming shortened V by 7 bases and J by 4 bases, and 16 bases separated the two germline ends. Germline values: CDR1 MNHEY, CDR2 SMNVEV (reference sequence). CDR3 DNA: TGTGCCAGCACCCCACAGGGCGGGGGCACTGAAGCTTTCTTT. Amino acid sequence: CASTPQGGGTEAFF.

This chain joins TRBV9 and TRBJ2-2; tentatively, D is TRBD1 (6 bases). The CDR3 totals 15 residues. Germline CDR1 and CDR2: SGDLS and YYNGEE. V was shortened by 6 bases and J by 0 bases, with 12 bases between the two germline ends. In DNA, the CDR3 is TGTGCCAGCACGGAAGGACAGACGAACACCGGGGAGCTGTTTTTT. It translates to CASTEGQTNTGELFF.